Only a few counts were recorded for the clone carrying this TCR beta chain. Its antigen is not known. This sample is drawn from a study of T-cell reconstitution after alpha-beta-depleted transplantation in children. Unique molecular identifiers were used to barcode this TCRbeta library. TCRdb fed the PCR reads into MiXCR, producing one record per CDR3 protein. The table has 150,000 to 250,000 distinct CDR3 sequences, roughly 6.3% seen once; the top ten hold 4.5%. Germline V gene lookup returns CDR1 LNHNV and CDR2 YYDKDF (reference sequence). V lost 8 bases and J lost 3, with 7 bases in between. CDR3 length: 11 amino acids. General study points: Expanded graft clones numbering several hundred reportedly gave rise to alpha-beta T cells about two months after transplant. Surviving recipient T cells and thymic progenitors produced the high day-60 TCRbeta diversity seen in some patients.

The rearrangement joins TRBV15 to TRBJ1-2; no clear D. The receptor was isolated from a girl under three years old with combined immunodeficiency, due to receive a stem cell transplant. The sample was PBMCs, taken before TCRalphabeta/CD19-depleted stem cell transplant. CDR3 sequence: CATGAYYGYTF. In nucleotides, the CDR3 is TGTGCCACCGGCGCATACTATGGCTACACCTTC.